The T cell receptor (beta chain) described here comes from a study of blood T cell repertoires in COVID-19. About the study: Samples representing acute and convalescent COVID-19 were sourced from the United States, Italy and Spain.

The CDR3 loop spans 19 amino acids. Trimming took 1 base from V and 3 from J; bases not matched to a gene: 16. The V gene's germline CDR1 is MGHRA and CDR2 YSYEKL. This clone has just a few counts. The assay was immunoSEQ multiplex PCR, and TCRdb's table has in-frame clones only and misses some. The repertoire holds 150,000 to 200,000 clones, with over 80% as singletons. Clinical history reported by participants formed the basis on which cohorts were assigned. This sequence was found in a woman between 25 and 40 years old who had been exposed to COVID-19. Sequencing input: PBMCs or T cells enriched from blood (not recorded which). The chain recombines TRBV4-1 with TRBJ1-1, with TRBD1 matching 8 bases. The CDR3 loop is CASSQVAWRRGRSDTEAFF. The CDR3 DNA reads TGCGCCAGCAGCCAAGTCGCATGGCGCAGGGGGCGAAGTGACACTGAAGCTTTCTTT.